The clone carrying this T cell receptor (beta chain) has only one observation. The sample contains more than one DNA sequence encoding this CDR3. The CDR3 extends over 15 amino acids. Germline V gene data show CDR1 as SGHDN and CDR2 as FVKESK. V gave up 4 bases and J gave up 1 base; unmatched junction bases: 5. Original handling: Reference gene primers were amplified, and this amplification served to estimate nucleated cell counts. Repertoires were generated with immunoSEQ multiplex PCR, while TCRdb's copy carries only in-frame clones and drops some. V, J and clone size are taken as reported in that table, and D and trimming were inferred from the DNA itself. Among 360,000 or so clones listed, 90% were seen once. This entry belongs to a study of blood T cell repertoires in COVID-19. Across the whole study: COVID-19 samples collected from the United States, Italy and Spain covered acute and convalescent phases. PBMCs, B-cell-depleted T cells, or T cells provided the cDNA or gDNA that made up the material.

The receptor was isolated from a man in his late teens or twenties with active or convalescent COVID-19. The chain is built from TRBV14 and TRBJ2-3, with 7 bases lining up with TRBD2. The specimen sequenced was peripheral blood. This CDR3 reads CASSPWTSGTDTQYF. The CDR3 coding sequence is TGTGCCAGCAGCCCCTGGACTAGTGGCACAGATACGCAGTATTTT.